The rows below give T cell receptor beta chains drawn from one sample of a study of neoadjuvant nivolumab and ipilimumab in lung cancer. Data came from immunoSEQ multiplex PCR; TCRdb stores just in-frame clones and leaves some out. The repertoire holds fewer than 40,000 clones, with over 75% as singletons. This specimen consisted of peripheral blood, obtained after neoadjuvant nivolumab, alone or with ipilimumab, at or shortly before surgery. The receptors were sampled from an adult with non-small cell lung cancer. Both conserved end residues are part of each CDR3. Each record gives: clone size, D gene, J gene, V gene, CDR3 DNA, CDR3 protein. A D gene is named only where the DNA matches it firmly. The size of a clone is reported for some rows only, either as once, few or many, or as a class for expanded clones.

clone size: NA
D gene: NA
J gene: TRBJ2-3
V gene: TRBV4-1
CDR3 DNA: TGCGCCAGCAGCCAAGTTAACCTCATAAGCACAGATACGCAGTATTTT
CDR3 protein: CASSQVNLISTDTQYF

clone size: NA
D gene: TRBD2
J gene: TRBJ2-5
V gene: TRBV5-1
CDR3 DNA: TGCGCCAGCAGCTCAGGGACTAGCGGGGAAGAGACCCAGTACTTC
CDR3 protein: CASSSGTSGEETQYF

clone size: NA
D gene: NA
J gene: TRBJ1-1
V gene: TRBV9
CDR3 DNA: TGTGCCAGCAGCGCGGATATCTCGAACACTGAAGCTTTCTTT
CDR3 protein: CASSADISNTEAFF

clone size: NA
D gene: NA
J gene: TRBJ2-5
V gene: TRBV5-1
CDR3 DNA: TGCGCCAGCAGCTTGGCCGGGGAGACCCAGTACTTC
CDR3 protein: CASSLAGETQYF

clone size: NA
D gene: NA
J gene: TRBJ1-1
V gene: TRBV14
CDR3 DNA: TGTGCCAGCAGCGTGGACACGAACACTGAAGCTTTCTTT
CDR3 protein: CASSVDTNTEAFF

clone size: NA
D gene: TRBD1
J gene: TRBJ1-2
V gene: TRBV15
CDR3 DNA: TGTGCCACCAGCGGGACAGGGGCGGGCTATGGCTACACCTTC
CDR3 protein: CATSGTGAGYGYTF

clone size: NA
D gene: NA
J gene: TRBJ2-1
V gene: TRBV7-6
CDR3 DNA: TGTGCCAGCAGCGTAGATGACACCTCCTACAATGAGCAGTTCTTC
CDR3 protein: CASSVDDTSYNEQFF

clone size: few
D gene: NA
J gene: TRBJ1-5
V gene: TRBV18
CDR3 DNA: TGTGCCAGCTCACCGGGGGGTGGCAATCAGCCCCAGCATTTT
CDR3 protein: CASSPGGGNQPQHF

clone size: few
D gene: NA
J gene: TRBJ1-1
V gene: TRBV21-1
CDR3 DNA: TGTGCCAGCAGCTCTCAGGGGATTAAGGTGAACACTGAAGCTTTCTTT
CDR3 protein: CASSSQGIKVNTEAFF

clone size: NA
D gene: NA
J gene: TRBJ1-1
V gene: TRBV13
CDR3 DNA: TGTGCCAGCAGCTTAGGCTCTATCGGGGCGCGGGCTGAAGCTTTCTTT
CDR3 protein: CASSLGSIGARAEAFF

clone size: NA
D gene: TRBD1
J gene: TRBJ1-1
V gene: TRBV4-2
CDR3 DNA: TGTGCCAGCAGCCAAGAAGGCGGACAGGGGGGTCTTGAAGCTTTCTTT
CDR3 protein: CASSQEGGQGGLEAFF

clone size: NA
D gene: NA
J gene: TRBJ1-1
V gene: TRBV12-5
CDR3 DNA: TGTGCTGCGTCCAGGGGCGGGAACACTGAAGCTTTCTTT
CDR3 protein: CAASRGGNTEAFF

clone size: NA
D gene: NA
J gene: TRBJ2-5
V gene: TRBV2
CDR3 DNA: TGTGCCAGCAGTGACCGCCGCGGGGAGACCCAGTACTTC
CDR3 protein: CASSDRRGETQYF

clone size: NA
D gene: NA
J gene: TRBJ2-5
V gene: TRBV6-5
CDR3 DNA: TGTGCCAGCAGTTACTCTGGAGGGGCCGGAGAGACCCAGTACTTC
CDR3 protein: CASSYSGGAGETQYF

clone size: NA
D gene: NA
J gene: TRBJ2-7
V gene: TRBV5-1
CDR3 DNA: TGCGCCAGCAGCTTTACAGGGGGGGGATACTACGAGCAGTACTTC
CDR3 protein: CASSFTGGGYYEQYF

clone size: NA
D gene: TRBD2
J gene: TRBJ2-3
V gene: TRBV7-3
CDR3 DNA: TGTGCCAGCAGCTTAACGAGCGGGGGTTATAGCACAGATACGCAGTATTTT
CDR3 protein: CASSLTSGGYSTDTQYF

clone size: NA
D gene: TRBD1
J gene: TRBJ1-1
V gene: TRBV2
CDR3 DNA: TGTGCCAGCGTGGACAGGGGGCAGAACACTGAAGCTTTCTTT
CDR3 protein: CASVDRGQNTEAFF

clone size: NA
D gene: NA
J gene: TRBJ2-7
V gene: TRBV7-9
CDR3 DNA: TGTGCCAGCAGCTTCGGTCCAACGGGACGGACCACCTACGAGCAGTACTTC
CDR3 protein: CASSFGPTGRTTYEQYF

clone size: NA
D gene: NA
J gene: TRBJ1-4
V gene: TRBV19
CDR3 DNA: TGTGCCAGTAGTGGCCCGACTCGTGGTAATGAAAAACTGTTTTTT
CDR3 protein: CASSGPTRGNEKLFF

clone size: NA
D gene: TRBD1
J gene: TRBJ2-5
V gene: TRBV2
CDR3 DNA: TGTGCCAGCAGGGAGGACAGGGGCTACCAAGAGACCCAGTACTTC
CDR3 protein: CASREDRGYQETQYF

clone size: NA
D gene: TRBD1
J gene: TRBJ1-2
V gene: TRBV6-4
CDR3 DNA: TGTGCCAGCAGCCCCGGGACAGGGGGCGCCAACTATGGCTACACCTTC
CDR3 protein: CASSPGTGGANYGYTF

clone size: NA
D gene: NA
J gene: TRBJ1-1
V gene: TRBV7-9
CDR3 DNA: TGTGCCAGCATGGACACTCGGGTCACTGAAGCTTTCTTT
CDR3 protein: CASMDTRVTEAFF

clone size: NA
D gene: NA
J gene: TRBJ2-5
V gene: TRBV9
CDR3 DNA: TGTGCCAGCAGCGTCGGTATTACTCAAGAGACCCAGTACTTC
CDR3 protein: CASSVGITQETQYF

clone size: NA
D gene: TRBD1
J gene: TRBJ2-5
V gene: TRBV14
CDR3 DNA: TGTGCCAGCAGCCAAGTCCAGGGGGCCCAAGAGACCCAGTACTTC
CDR3 protein: CASSQVQGAQETQYF

clone size: NA
D gene: NA
J gene: TRBJ1-1
V gene: TRBV18
CDR3 DNA: TGTGCCAGCTCACGAGGACGGGAGGGAACTGAAGCTTTCTTT
CDR3 protein: CASSRGREGTEAFF

clone size: NA
D gene: NA
J gene: TRBJ1-6
V gene: TRBV10-2
CDR3 DNA: TGCGCCAGCAGTGAGCCTTGGCGGGGACTGGAAAATTCACCCCTCCACTTT
CDR3 protein: CASSEPWRGLENSPLHF

clone size: NA
D gene: NA
J gene: TRBJ2-2
V gene: TRBV5-5
CDR3 DNA: TGTGCCAGCAGCTTGGACGGGGGTCGGAACACCGGGGAGCTGTTTTTT
CDR3 protein: CASSLDGGRNTGELFF

clone size: NA
D gene: TRBD1
J gene: TRBJ1-2
V gene: TRBV9
CDR3 DNA: TGTGCCAGCAGCGCAGAGGACAGGGTCTTTGAGGGCTACACCTTC
CDR3 protein: CASSAEDRVFEGYTF

clone size: NA
D gene: NA
J gene: TRBJ1-2
V gene: TRBV6-5
CDR3 DNA: TGTGCCAGCAGTTACTCTGGGCAAAGAGGCTACACCTTC
CDR3 protein: CASSYSGQRGYTF

clone size: NA
D gene: TRBD1
J gene: TRBJ2-1
V gene: TRBV5-1
CDR3 DNA: TGCGCCAGCAGCTTGGTACCCTTCGGACAGGCCTACAATGAGCAGTTCTTC
CDR3 protein: CASSLVPFGQAYNEQFF

clone size: NA
D gene: TRBD1
J gene: TRBJ2-1
V gene: TRBV5-1
CDR3 DNA: TGCGCCAGCAGCTTGGTTTTCTCAGGGGGCTCCTACAATGAGCAGTTCTTC
CDR3 protein: CASSLVFSGGSYNEQFF

clone size: NA
D gene: NA
J gene: TRBJ2-3
V gene: TRBV18
CDR3 DNA: TGTGCCAGCCGTCCCGGTGGGGTAGACACAGATACGCAGTATTTT
CDR3 protein: CASRPGGVDTDTQYF

clone size: NA
D gene: NA
J gene: TRBJ1-1
V gene: TRBV14
CDR3 DNA: TGTGCCAGCAGCCAAGATCTAAGTGCGACTGCCACGGGGGCTTTCTTT
CDR3 protein: CASSQDLSATATGAFF

clone size: NA
D gene: NA
J gene: TRBJ1-5
V gene: TRBV19
CDR3 DNA: TGTGCCAGTAGGCACACAGGTAGCAATCAGCCCCAGCATTTT
CDR3 protein: CASRHTGSNQPQHF

clone size: NA
D gene: TRBD2
J gene: TRBJ2-2
V gene: TRBV5-1
CDR3 DNA: TGCGCCAGCAGCCCTCTAGCGGGGGGGAACACCGGGGAGCTGTTTTTT
CDR3 protein: CASSPLAGGNTGELFF

clone size: few
D gene: TRBD1
J gene: TRBJ1-6
V gene: TRBV5-6
CDR3 DNA: TGTGCCAGCAGCAGGGACAGGGGTAATTCACCCCTCCACTTT
CDR3 protein: CASSRDRGNSPLHF

clone size: NA
D gene: NA
J gene: TRBJ1-1
V gene: TRBV5-1
CDR3 DNA: TGCGCCAGCAGCTGGCTAGGTCAGGGGAACACTGAAGCTTTCTTT
CDR3 protein: CASSWLGQGNTEAFF

clone size: NA
D gene: NA
J gene: TRBJ1-4
V gene: TRBV19
CDR3 DNA: TGTGCCAGCGCAGAGGCGTCTAATGAAAAACTGTTTTTT
CDR3 protein: CASAEASNEKLFF

clone size: NA
D gene: NA
J gene: TRBJ1-3
V gene: TRBV7-9
CDR3 DNA: TGTGCCAGCAGCGGGCAGAGGTCGAGACTGAGCTCTGGAAACACCATATATTTT
CDR3 protein: CASSGQRSRLSSGNTIYF

clone size: NA
D gene: NA
J gene: TRBJ1-4
V gene: TRBV29-1
CDR3 DNA: TGCAGCGTTGGAGCAACTAATGAAAAACTGTTTTTT
CDR3 protein: CSVGATNEKLFF

clone size: NA
D gene: NA
J gene: TRBJ1-1
V gene: TRBV5-1
CDR3 DNA: TGCGCCAGCAGACCGAGGACGGCTCCGGGGGTTGAAGCTTTCTTT
CDR3 protein: CASRPRTAPGVEAFF

clone size: NA
D gene: NA
J gene: TRBJ1-2
V gene: TRBV11-2
CDR3 DNA: TGTGCCAGCAGCTTAGTTCCAGGGGAGGACTATGGCTACACCTTC
CDR3 protein: CASSLVPGEDYGYTF

clone size: few
D gene: NA
J gene: TRBJ1-4
V gene: TRBV5-1
CDR3 DNA: TGCGCCAGCAGTCTTGGGGGGGCAGGCGGCGAAAAACTGTTTTTT
CDR3 protein: CASSLGGAGGEKLFF

clone size: NA
D gene: TRBD2
J gene: TRBJ2-3
V gene: TRBV6-1
CDR3 DNA: TGTGCCAGCAGTGAAACGGGACTAGCGGGGGGCCGGACAGATACGCAGTATTTT
CDR3 protein: CASSETGLAGGRTDTQYF

clone size: NA
D gene: NA
J gene: TRBJ1-2
V gene: TRBV4-2
CDR3 DNA: TGTGCCAGCAGCCAAGTGGGCGGCAGCGACTATGGCTACACCTTC
CDR3 protein: CASSQVGGSDYGYTF

clone size: NA
D gene: TRBD1
J gene: TRBJ2-7
V gene: TRBV6-1
CDR3 DNA: TGTGCCAGCAGTGAAATAAGGGACAGCTACGAGCAGTACTTC
CDR3 protein: CASSEIRDSYEQYF

clone size: NA
D gene: TRBD1
J gene: TRBJ1-2
V gene: TRBV6-5
CDR3 DNA: TGTGCCAGCAGCTACAGGGGCTATGGCTACACCTTC
CDR3 protein: CASSYRGYGYTF

clone size: NA
D gene: NA
J gene: TRBJ2-1
V gene: TRBV19
CDR3 DNA: TGTGCCAGTTCGCTTTCCTACAATGAGCAGTTCTTC
CDR3 protein: CASSLSYNEQFF

clone size: NA
D gene: NA
J gene: TRBJ1-2
V gene: TRBV2
CDR3 DNA: TGTGCCAGCAGTGAGGGCTATGGCTACACCTTC
CDR3 protein: CASSEGYGYTF

clone size: NA
D gene: NA
J gene: TRBJ2-7
V gene: TRBV2
CDR3 DNA: TGTGCCAGCCAACGGGTAGGTGAGCAGTACTTC
CDR3 protein: CASQRVGEQYF